This T cell receptor beta chain stems from a study of vaccination effects on CD4 cells after COVID-19. Study results and caveats: Healthy vaccinees had only 1 of 255 vaccine-induced clones cross-react with common cold coronaviruses. Substantial clonal contraction characterized both infection- and vaccine-induced clones late after vaccination.

The V end was cut by 3 bases, the J end by 6 bases, with 27 bases between. Germline V gene lookup returns CDR1 MNHNS and CDR2 SASEGT. The CDR3 loop spans 18 amino acids. Turning to this clone: Its target is unknown.

Antigen-specific CD4+ T cells were expanded (with viral peptide pools) by the ViraFEST assay ahead of sequencing. Upon completion of roughly ten days in culture, CD4+ T cells were isolated. None of the vaccinated had previously contracted SARS-CoV-2, and their nucleocapsid antibodies tested negative. The authors exchanged half the medium for IL-2 medium on days 3 and 7. The method was immunoSEQ multiplex PCR; TCRdb's version includes in-frame clones alone and lacks a portion of them. Counted here are tens of thousands of clones, roughly 72% occurring once; the ten biggest clones make up approximately 3.7%.

Sequencing used CD4+ T cells from PBMCs cultured with HCoV-OC43 spike peptides, obtained before COVID-19 vaccination. Indicated subset: HCoV-OC43 spike overlapping peptide pool stimulation. This TCR was recovered from a human donor who received a COVID-19 vaccine. The chain couples TRBV6-1 to TRBJ2-7; D may correspond to TRBD1 or TRBD2 (5 bases each). The CDR3: CASSDGTARPTWDGEQYV. The DNA of the CDR3 is TGTGCCAGCAGTGACGGGACCGCTCGGCCCACCTGGGACGGCGAGCAGTACGTC.